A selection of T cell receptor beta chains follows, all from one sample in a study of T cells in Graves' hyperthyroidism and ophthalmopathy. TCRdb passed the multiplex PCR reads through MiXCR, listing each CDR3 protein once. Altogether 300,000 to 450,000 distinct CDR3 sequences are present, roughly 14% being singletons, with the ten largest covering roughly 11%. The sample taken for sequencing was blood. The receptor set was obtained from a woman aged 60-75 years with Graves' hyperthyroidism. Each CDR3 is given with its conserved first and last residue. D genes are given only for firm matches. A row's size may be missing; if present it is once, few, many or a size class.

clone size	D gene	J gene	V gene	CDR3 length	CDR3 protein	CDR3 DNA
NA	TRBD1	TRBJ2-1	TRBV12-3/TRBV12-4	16	CASSTGGPPDYNEQFF	TGTGCCAGCAGTACAGGGGGGCCCCCCGACTACAATGAGCAGTTCTTC
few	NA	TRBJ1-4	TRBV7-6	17	CASSLGYSLRTNEKLFF	TGTGCCAGCAGCTTAGGGTACAGCCTGCGAACTAATGAAAAACTGTTTTTT
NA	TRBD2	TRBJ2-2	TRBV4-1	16	CASSKTLAGGSGELFF	TGCGCCAGCAGCAAGACTCTAGCGGGAGGGTCCGGGGAGCTGTTTTTT
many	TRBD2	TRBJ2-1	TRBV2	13	CASSVGGLQTKFF	TGTGCCAGCAGCGTGGGAGGGCTACAGACTAAGTTCTTC
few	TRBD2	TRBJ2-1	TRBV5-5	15	CASRSGTSVYNEQFF	TGTGCCAGCAGATCCGGGACTAGTGTCTACAATGAGCAGTTCTTC
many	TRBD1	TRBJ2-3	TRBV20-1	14	CSAGPQGRTDTQYF	TGCAGTGCTGGACCACAGGGGCGAACAGATACGCAGTATTTT
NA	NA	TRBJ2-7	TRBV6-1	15	CASSRGGGVTYEQYF	TGTGCCAGCAGCAGAGGGGGGGGAGTTACCTACGAGCAGTACTTC
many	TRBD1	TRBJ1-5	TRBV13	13	CASSRDSLGPQHF	TGTGCCAGCAGCCGGGACAGCCTCGGGCCCCAGCATTTT
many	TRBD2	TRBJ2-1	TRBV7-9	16	CASSRGTSGIGDEQFF	TGTGCCAGCAGCCGCGGGACTAGCGGGATTGGCGATGAGCAGTTCTTC
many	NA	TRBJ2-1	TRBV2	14	CATSQGQLYNEQFF	TGTGCCACTTCGCAGGGGCAGCTCTACAATGAGCAGTTCTTC
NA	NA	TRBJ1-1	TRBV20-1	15	CSARDVRGTNTEAFF	TGCAGTGCTAGAGATGTAAGGGGGACGAACACTGAAGCTTTCTTT
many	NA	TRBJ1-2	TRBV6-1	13	CASSEVGDYGYTF	TGTGCCAGCAGTGAAGTCGGAGACTATGGCTACACCTTC
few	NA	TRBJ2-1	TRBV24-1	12	CATSGDFQEQFF	TGTGCCACCAGTGGCGATTTTCAGGAGCAGTTCTTC
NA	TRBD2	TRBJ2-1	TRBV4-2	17	CASSQEIGLAGVDEQFF	TGTGCCAGCAGCCAAGAAATTGGACTAGCGGGAGTCGATGAGCAGTTCTTC
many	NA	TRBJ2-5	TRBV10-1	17	CASSESARAARQETQYF	TGCGCCAGCAGTGAGTCGGCCAGGGCAGCGAGACAAGAGACCCAGTACTTC
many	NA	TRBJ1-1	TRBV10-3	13	CAISEQLNTEAFF	TGTGCCATCAGTGAGCAGTTGAACACTGAAGCTTTCTTT
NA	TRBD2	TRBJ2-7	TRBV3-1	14	CASSQVAGGEEQYF	TGTGCCAGCAGCCAAGTAGCGGGTGGGGAAGAGCAGTACTTC
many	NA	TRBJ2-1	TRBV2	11	CASSVRPEQFF	TGTGCCAGCAGTGTACGTCCTGAGCAGTTCTTC
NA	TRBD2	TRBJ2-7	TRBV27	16	CASSSLTSGNPYEQYF	TGTGCCAGCAGTTCTCTGACTAGCGGGAATCCCTACGAGCAGTACTTC
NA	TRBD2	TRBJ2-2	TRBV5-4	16	CASSRTSGTRTGELFF	TGTGCCAGCAGTCGGACTAGCGGGACTCGAACCGGGGAGCTGTTTTTT
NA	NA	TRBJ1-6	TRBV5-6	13	CASSSVSLSPLHF	TGTGCCAGCAGCTCCGTCTCCCTTTCACCCCTCCACTTT
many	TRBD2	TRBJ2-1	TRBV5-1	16	CASSLSASGSRGEQFF	TGCGCCAGCAGCTTGTCGGCTAGCGGGAGCCGAGGTGAGCAGTTCTTC
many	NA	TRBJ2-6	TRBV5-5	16	CASSLTGFAGANVLTF	TGTGCCAGCAGCTTGACGGGGTTCGCTGGGGCCAACGTCCTGACTTTC
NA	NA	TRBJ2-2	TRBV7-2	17	CASSPLVVQGITGELFF	TGTGCCAGCAGCCCACTCGTGGTGCAGGGGATCACCGGGGAGCTGTTTTTT
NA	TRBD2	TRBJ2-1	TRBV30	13	CAWGGLGLGEQFF	TGTGCCTGGGGTGGACTAGGATTGGGTGAGCAGTTCTTC
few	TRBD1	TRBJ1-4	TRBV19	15	CASSDPGQGNEKLFF	TGTGCCAGTAGTGATCCGGGACAGGGCAATGAAAAACTGTTTTTT
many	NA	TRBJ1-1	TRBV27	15	CASRPPGQQNTEAFF	TGTGCCAGCAGGCCGCCGGGACAACAGAACACTGAAGCTTTCTTT
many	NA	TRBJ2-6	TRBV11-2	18	CASSTTWTEFSGANVLTF	TGTGCCAGCAGCACAACGTGGACAGAATTCTCTGGGGCCAACGTCCTGACTTTC
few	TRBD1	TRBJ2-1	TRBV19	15	CASSSKDRGRSEQFF	TGTGCCAGTAGTTCCAAGGACAGGGGACGGAGTGAGCAGTTCTTC
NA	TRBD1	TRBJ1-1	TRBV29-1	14	CSASQGARGTEAFF	TGCAGCGCCAGTCAGGGGGCGCGGGGCACTGAAGCTTTCTTT
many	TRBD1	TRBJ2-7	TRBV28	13	CASSPGQGTEQYF	TGTGCCAGCAGCCCAGGACAGGGTACCGAGCAGTACTTC
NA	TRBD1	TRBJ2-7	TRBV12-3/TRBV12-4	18	CASSSQPLGQGSSYEQYF	TGTGCCAGCAGTTCCCAACCCTTGGGACAGGGGAGCTCCTACGAGCAGTACTTC
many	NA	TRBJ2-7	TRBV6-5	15	CASSYAPTKLYEQYF	TGTGCCAGCAGTTACGCTCCCACAAAGCTCTACGAGCAGTACTTC
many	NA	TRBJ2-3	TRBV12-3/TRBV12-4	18	CASSLHGGGILGTDTQYF	TGTGCCAGCAGTTTACACGGTGGCGGGATCCTGGGCACAGATACGCAGTATTTT
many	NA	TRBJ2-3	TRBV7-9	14	CARIGLIFTDTQYF	TGTGCCAGAATAGGACTCATCTTCACAGATACGCAGTATTTT
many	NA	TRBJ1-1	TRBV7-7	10	CASLMPEAFF	TGTGCTAGCCTAATGCCTGAAGCTTTCTTT
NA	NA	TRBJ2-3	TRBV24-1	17	CATSEPRGAWNTDTQYF	TGTGCCACCAGTGAACCCCGGGGGGCTTGGAACACAGATACGCAGTATTTT
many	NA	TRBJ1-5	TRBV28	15	CASSQIQLGNQPQHF	TGTGCCAGCAGTCAGATACAATTGGGGAATCAGCCCCAGCATTTT
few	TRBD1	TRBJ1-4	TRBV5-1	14	CASSRQGPTEKLFF	TGCGCCAGCAGCCGACAGGGACCAACCGAAAAACTGTTTTTT
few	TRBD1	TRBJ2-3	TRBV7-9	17	CASSFPRQGVNADTQYF	TGTGCCAGCAGCTTCCCGCGACAGGGAGTTAATGCAGATACGCAGTATTTT
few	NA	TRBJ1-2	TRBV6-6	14	CASSYYGQGYGYTF	TGTGCCAGCAGTTACTACGGACAAGGCTATGGCTACACCTTC
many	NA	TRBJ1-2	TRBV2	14	CASSEAPGSEDYTF	TGTGCCAGCAGTGAAGCCCCAGGGAGTGAAGACTACACCTTC
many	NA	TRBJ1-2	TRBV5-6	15	CASSVRDGIWYGYTF	TGTGCCAGCAGCGTCCGGGACGGCATTTGGTATGGCTACACCTTC
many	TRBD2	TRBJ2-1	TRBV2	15	CASKIPAGGPREQFF	TGTGCCAGCAAGATCCCAGCGGGAGGGCCCCGGGAGCAGTTCTTC
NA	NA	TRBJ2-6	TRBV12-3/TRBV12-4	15	CASSFLGAGANVLTF	TGTGCCAGCAGTTTTTTGGGAGCTGGGGCCAACGTCCTGACTTTC
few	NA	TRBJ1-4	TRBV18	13	CASSQARGEKLFF	TGTGCCAGCTCGCAGGCCCGAGGTGAAAAACTGTTTTTT
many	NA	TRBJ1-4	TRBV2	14	CASTQGQGGEKLFF	TGTGCCAGCACCCAGGGGCAAGGAGGGGAAAAACTGTTTTTT